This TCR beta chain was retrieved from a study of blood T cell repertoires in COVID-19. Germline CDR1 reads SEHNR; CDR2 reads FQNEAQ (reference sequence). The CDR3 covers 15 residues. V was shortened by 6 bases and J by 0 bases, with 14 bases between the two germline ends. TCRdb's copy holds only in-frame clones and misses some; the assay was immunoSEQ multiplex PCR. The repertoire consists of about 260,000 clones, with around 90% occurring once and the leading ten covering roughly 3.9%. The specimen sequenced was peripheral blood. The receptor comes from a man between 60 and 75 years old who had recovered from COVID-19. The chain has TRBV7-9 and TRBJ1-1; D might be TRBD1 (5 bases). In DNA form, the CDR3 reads TGTGCCAGCAGACAGGCCCTTGGCATGAACACTGAAGCTTTCTTT. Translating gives CASRQALGMNTEAFF.